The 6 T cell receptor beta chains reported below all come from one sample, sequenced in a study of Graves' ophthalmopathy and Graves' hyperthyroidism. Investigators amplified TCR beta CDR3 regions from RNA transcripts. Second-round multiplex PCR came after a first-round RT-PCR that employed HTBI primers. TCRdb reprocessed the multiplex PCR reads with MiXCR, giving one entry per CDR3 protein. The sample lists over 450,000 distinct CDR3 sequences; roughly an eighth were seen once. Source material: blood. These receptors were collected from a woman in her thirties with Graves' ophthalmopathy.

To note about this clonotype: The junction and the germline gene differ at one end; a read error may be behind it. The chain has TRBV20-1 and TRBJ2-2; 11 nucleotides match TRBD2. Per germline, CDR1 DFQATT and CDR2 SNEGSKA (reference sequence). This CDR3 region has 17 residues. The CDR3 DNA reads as TGCAGTGCTAGAGATTTGGAACTAGCGGGAGACACCGGGGAGCTGTGTTTT. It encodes CSARDLELAGDTGELCF.

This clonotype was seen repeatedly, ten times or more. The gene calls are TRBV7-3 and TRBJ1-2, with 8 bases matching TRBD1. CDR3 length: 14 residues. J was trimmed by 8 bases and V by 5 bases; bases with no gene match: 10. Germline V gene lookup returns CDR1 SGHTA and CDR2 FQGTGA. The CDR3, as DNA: TGTGCCAGCAGCGCCTCAGGGGGCGCCATGGGCTACACCTTC. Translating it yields CASSASGGAMGYTF.

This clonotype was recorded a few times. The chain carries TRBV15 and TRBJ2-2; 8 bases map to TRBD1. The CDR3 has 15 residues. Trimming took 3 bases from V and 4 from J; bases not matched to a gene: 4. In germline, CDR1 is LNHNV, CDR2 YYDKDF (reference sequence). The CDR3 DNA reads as TGTGCCACCAGCAGTGGACAGGGTCGCACCGGGGAGCTGTTTTTT. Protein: CATSSGQGRTGELFF.

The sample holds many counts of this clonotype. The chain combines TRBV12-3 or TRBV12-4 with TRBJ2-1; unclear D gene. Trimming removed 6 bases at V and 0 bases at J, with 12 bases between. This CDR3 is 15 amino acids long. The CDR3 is CASRPWAISYNEQFF. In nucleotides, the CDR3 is TGTGCCAGCAGGCCCTGGGCGATCTCCTACAATGAGCAGTTCTTC.

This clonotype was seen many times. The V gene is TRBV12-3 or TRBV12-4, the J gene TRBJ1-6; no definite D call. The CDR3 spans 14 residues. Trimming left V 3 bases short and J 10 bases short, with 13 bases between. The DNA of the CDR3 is TGTGCCAGCAGTTTCTTGACGTTAAACTCACCCCTCCACTTT. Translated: CASSFLTLNSPLHF.

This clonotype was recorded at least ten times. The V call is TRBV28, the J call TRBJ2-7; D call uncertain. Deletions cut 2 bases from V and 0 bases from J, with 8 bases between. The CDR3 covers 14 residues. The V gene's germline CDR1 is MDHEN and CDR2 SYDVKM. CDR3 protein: CASSLTLSSYEQYF. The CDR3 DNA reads TGTGCCAGCAGTTTAACACTATCCTCCTACGAGCAGTACTTC.